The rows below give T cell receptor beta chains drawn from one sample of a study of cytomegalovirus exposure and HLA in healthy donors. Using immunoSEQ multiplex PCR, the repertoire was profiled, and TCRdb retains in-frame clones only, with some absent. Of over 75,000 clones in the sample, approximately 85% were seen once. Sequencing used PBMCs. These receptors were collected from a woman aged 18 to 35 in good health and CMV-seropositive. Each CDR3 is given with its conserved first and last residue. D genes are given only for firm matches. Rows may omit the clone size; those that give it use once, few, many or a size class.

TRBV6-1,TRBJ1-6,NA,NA,CASSEEGRYNSPLHF,TGTGCCAGCAGTGAGGAAGGGAGGTATAATTCACCCCTCCACTTT
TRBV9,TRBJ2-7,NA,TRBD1,CASSRTGGHYEQYF,TGTGCCAGCAGCCGGACAGGGGGCCACTACGAGCAGTACTTC
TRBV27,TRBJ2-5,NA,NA,CASSFPQGTQYF,TGTGCCAGCAGTTTCCCCCAGGGGACCCAGTACTTC
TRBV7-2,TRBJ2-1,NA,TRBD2,CASSLDSGRRMWQFF,TGTGCCAGCAGCTTAGATAGCGGGAGGCGTATGTGGCAGTTCTTC
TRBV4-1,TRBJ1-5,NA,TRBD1,CAISQGTGRSNSNQPQHF,TGCGCCATCAGCCAAGGGACAGGGAGATCAAATAGCAATCAGCCCCAGCATTTT
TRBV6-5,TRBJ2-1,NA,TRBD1,CASSGLTGLKQFF,TGTGCCAGCAGTGGCTTGACAGGGCTTAAGCAGTTCTTC
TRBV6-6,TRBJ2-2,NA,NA,CASSRRGGPTGELFF,TGTGCCAGCAGTCGCCGGGGAGGACCTACCGGGGAGCTGTTTTTT
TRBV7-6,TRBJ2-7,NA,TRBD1,CASSAHIGDRGISYEQYF,TGTGCCAGCAGCGCCCATATTGGGGACAGGGGTATTTCCTACGAGCAGTACTTC
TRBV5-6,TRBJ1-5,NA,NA,CASSSGSTQHF,TGTGCCAGCAGCTCCGGTTCAACCCAGCATTTT
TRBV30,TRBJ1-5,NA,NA,CAWSVELTNQPQHF,TGTGCCTGGAGTGTAGAGCTTACCAATCAGCCCCAGCATTTT
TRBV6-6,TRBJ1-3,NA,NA,CASSQGSGNTIYF,TGTGCCAGCAGTCAGGGGTCAGGAAACACCATATATTTT
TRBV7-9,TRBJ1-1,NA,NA,CSSSPQMNTEAFF,TGTTCCAGCAGCCCCCAGATGAACACTGAAGCTTTCTTT
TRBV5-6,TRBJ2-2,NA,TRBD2,CASSLDRTSGRGGGELFF,TGTGCCAGCAGCTTGGATCGGACTAGCGGGAGAGGTGGCGGGGAGCTGTTTTTT
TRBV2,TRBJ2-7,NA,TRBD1,CASSVDGTGGYEQYF,TGTGCCAGCAGTGTCGACGGGACAGGGGGCTACGAGCAGTACTTC
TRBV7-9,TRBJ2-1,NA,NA,CASSIESRNNEQFF,TGTGCCAGCAGCATAGAATCGCGGAACAATGAGCAGTTCTTC
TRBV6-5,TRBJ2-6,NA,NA,CASNSHSGANVLTF,TGTGCCAGCAATTCCCACTCTGGGGCCAACGTCCTGACTTTC
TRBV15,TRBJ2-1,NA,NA,CATSEDSREQFF,TGTGCCACCAGCGAGGACTCGAGGGAGCAGTTCTTC
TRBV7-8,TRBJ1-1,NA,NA,CASSLGGQITEAFF,TGTGCCAGCAGCTTAGGGGGACAAATTACTGAAGCTTTCTTT
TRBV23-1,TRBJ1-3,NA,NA,CASSPTLSRAGNTIYF,TGCGCCAGCAGTCCGACCCTGTCGCGGGCGGGAAACACCATATATTTT
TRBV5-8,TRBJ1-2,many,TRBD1,CASSGDGGQGVYGYTF,TGTGCCAGCAGCGGCGATGGCGGACAGGGGGTCTATGGCTACACCTTC
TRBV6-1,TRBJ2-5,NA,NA,CASSEAPTRLQETQYF,TGTGCCAGCAGTGAAGCGCCGACAAGGCTCCAAGAGACCCAGTACTTC
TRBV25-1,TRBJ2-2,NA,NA,CASSEFDSTNTGELFF,TGTGCCAGCAGTGAATTTGATAGCACGAACACCGGGGAGCTGTTTTTT
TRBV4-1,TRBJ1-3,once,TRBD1,CASSHHSSGTAYNPIYF,TGCGCCAGCAGCCACCACTCATCCGGGACAGCCTATAATCCCATATATTTT
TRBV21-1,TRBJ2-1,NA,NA,CASSKAPGYNEQFF,TGTGCCAGCAGCAAAGCCCCGGGCTACAATGAGCAGTTCTTC
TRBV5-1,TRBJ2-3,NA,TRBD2,CASSSTTQLADHTDTQYF,TGCGCCAGCAGCTCAACCACCCAACTAGCGGATCACACAGATACGCAGTATTTT
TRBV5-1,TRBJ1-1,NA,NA,CASSLEGVITEAFF,TGCGCCAGCAGCTTAGAAGGGGTAATCACTGAAGCTTTCTTT
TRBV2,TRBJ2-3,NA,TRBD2,CASSDLASGRFTDTQYF,TGTGCCAGCAGTGACCTGGCTAGCGGGAGGTTCACAGATACGCAGTATTTT
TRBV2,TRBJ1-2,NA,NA,CASTPQGTNGYTF,TGTGCCAGCACTCCCCAGGGGACGAATGGCTACACCTTC
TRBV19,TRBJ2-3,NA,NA,CASSIGVTAGDTQYF,TGTGCCAGTAGTATCGGCGTAACCGCGGGGGATACGCAGTATTTT
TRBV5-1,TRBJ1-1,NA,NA,CASSQYRANTEAFF,TGCGCCAGCAGCCAGTACAGGGCCAACACTGAAGCTTTCTTT
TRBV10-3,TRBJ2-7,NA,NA,CAITPSLSYEQYF,TGTGCCATCACGCCTAGTCTTTCCTACGAGCAGTACTTC
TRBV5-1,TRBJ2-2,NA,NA,CASSLGQISNTGELFF,TGCGCCAGCAGCTTGGGTCAGATATCGAACACCGGGGAGCTGTTTTTT
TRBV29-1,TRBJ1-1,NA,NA,CSVVSRGSNTEAFF,TGCAGCGTTGTCAGTCGGGGATCGAACACTGAAGCTTTCTTT
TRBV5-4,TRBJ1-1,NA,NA,CASSVDRNTEAFF,TGTGCCAGCAGCGTGGACAGGAACACTGAAGCTTTCTTT
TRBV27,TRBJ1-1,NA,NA,CASSLRDPGRGTEAFF,TGTGCCAGCAGTTTGCGGGACCCAGGGCGGGGCACTGAAGCTTTCTTT
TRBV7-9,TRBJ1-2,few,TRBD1,CASSLDRAKGDYGYTF,TGTGCCAGCAGCCTCGACAGGGCTAAGGGGGATTATGGCTACACCTTC
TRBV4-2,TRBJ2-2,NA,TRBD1,CASSQGGQGAAGELFF,TGTGCCAGCAGCCAAGGGGGACAGGGGGCAGCCGGGGAGCTGTTTTTT
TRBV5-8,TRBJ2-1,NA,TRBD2,CASSSGKTSGLNEQFF,TGTGCCAGCAGCTCGGGCAAAACTAGCGGGCTCAATGAGCAGTTCTTC
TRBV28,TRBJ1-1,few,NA,CASSPTTGNTEAFF,TGTGCCAGCAGTCCTACTACAGGGAACACTGAAGCTTTCTTT
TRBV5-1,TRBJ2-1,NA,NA,CASRTNRNIGYEQFF,TGCGCCAGCCGGACTAACCGAAATATAGGCTATGAGCAGTTCTTC
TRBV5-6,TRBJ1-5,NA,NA,CASSLGSQGSNSNQPQHF,TGTGCCAGCAGCTTGGGGTCGCAGGGGAGTAATAGCAATCAGCCCCAGCATTTT
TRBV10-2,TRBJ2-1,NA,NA,CASSDSSSSYNEQFF,TGCGCCAGCAGTGATTCTAGCAGCTCCTACAATGAGCAGTTCTTC
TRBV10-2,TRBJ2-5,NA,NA,CASRISRGQETQYF,TGCGCCAGCAGGATCTCCAGGGGTCAAGAGACCCAGTACTTC
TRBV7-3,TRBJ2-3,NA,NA,CASSPTGLSTDTQYF,TGTGCCAGCAGCCCGACGGGACTTAGCACAGATACGCAGTATTTT
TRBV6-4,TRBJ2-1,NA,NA,CASTFLQYYNEQFF,TGTGCCAGCACTTTTTTACAGTATTACAATGAGCAGTTCTTC
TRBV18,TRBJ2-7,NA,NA,CASSPREGVYEQYF,TGTGCCAGCTCACCAAGGGAAGGGGTCTACGAGCAGTACTTC
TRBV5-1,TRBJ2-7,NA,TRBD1,CASSFLTGEVAEQYF,TGCGCCAGCAGCTTTCTGACAGGGGAAGTCGCCGAGCAGTACTTC
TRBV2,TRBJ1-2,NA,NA,CASSEDNYNYGYTF,TGTGCCAGCAGTGAAGATAACTACAACTATGGCTACACCTTC
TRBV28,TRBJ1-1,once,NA,CASSNREGGNTEAFF,TGTGCCAGCAGTAACAGGGAAGGGGGGAACACTGAAGCTTTCTTT
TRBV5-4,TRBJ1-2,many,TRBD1,CASSPPDRVNYGYTF,TGTGCCAGCAGCCCGCCGGACAGGGTAAACTATGGCTACACCTTC